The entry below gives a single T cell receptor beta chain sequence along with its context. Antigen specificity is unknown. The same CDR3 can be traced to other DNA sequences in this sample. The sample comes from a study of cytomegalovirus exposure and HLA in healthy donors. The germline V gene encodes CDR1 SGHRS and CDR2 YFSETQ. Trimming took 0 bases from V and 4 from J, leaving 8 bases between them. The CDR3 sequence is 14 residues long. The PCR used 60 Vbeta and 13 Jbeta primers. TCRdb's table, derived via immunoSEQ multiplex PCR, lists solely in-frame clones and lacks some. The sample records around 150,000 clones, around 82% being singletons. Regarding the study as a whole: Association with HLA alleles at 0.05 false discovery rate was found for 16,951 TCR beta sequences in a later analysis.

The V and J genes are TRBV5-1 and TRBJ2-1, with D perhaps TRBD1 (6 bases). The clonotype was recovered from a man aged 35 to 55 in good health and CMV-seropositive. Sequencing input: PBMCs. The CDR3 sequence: CASSLGQVYNEQFF. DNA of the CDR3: TGCGCCAGCAGCTTGGGACAGGTGTACAATGAGCAGTTCTTC.